This T cell receptor (beta chain) comes out of a study of cytomegalovirus exposure and HLA in healthy donors. Study-wide background: There were approximately 400 genotyped donors. Of these, about 80% fell in the genetic ancestry cluster associated with self-reported Caucasian donors.

Trimming shortened V by 5 bases and J by 0 bases, and 7 bases separated the two germline ends. From germline, CDR1 is SNHLY and CDR2 FYNNEI. The CDR3 loop spans 13 amino acids. Amplification used 60 Vbeta primers and 13 Jbeta primers. In the original workflow: Approximately 80 million unique TCR beta chains, roughly 11 million of them shared, were counted by a later analysis. TCRdb's copy holds only in-frame clones and misses some; the assay was immunoSEQ multiplex PCR. The V and J calls and the clone size are those of that table, but D and trimming were determined from the DNA. The repertoire holds 69,000 or so clones, with about 73% as singletons.

This clonotype originated in a woman aged 55-75 years in good health and CMV-seropositive. The chain links TRBV2 to TRBJ1-1; D not certain. The material sequenced was PBMCs. CDR3: CASSKDLNTEAFF. The CDR3 DNA is TGTGCCAGCAGTAAGGACTTGAACACTGAAGCTTTCTTT.